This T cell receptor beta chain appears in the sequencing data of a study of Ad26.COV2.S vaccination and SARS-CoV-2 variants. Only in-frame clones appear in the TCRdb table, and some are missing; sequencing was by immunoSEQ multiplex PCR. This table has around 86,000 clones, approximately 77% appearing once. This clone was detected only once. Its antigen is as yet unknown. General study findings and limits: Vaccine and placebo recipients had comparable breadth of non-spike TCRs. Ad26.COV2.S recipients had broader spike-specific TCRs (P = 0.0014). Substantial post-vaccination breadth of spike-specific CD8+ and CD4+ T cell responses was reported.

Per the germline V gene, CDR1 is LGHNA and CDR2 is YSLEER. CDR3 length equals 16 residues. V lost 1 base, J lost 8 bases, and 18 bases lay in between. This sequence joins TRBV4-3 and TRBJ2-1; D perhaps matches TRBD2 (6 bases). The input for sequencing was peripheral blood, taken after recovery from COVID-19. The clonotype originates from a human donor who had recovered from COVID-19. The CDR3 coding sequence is TGCGCCAGCAGCCAAGCATTAAGGGACTCCTATTATGAGCAGTTCTTC. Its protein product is CASSQALRDSYYEQFF.